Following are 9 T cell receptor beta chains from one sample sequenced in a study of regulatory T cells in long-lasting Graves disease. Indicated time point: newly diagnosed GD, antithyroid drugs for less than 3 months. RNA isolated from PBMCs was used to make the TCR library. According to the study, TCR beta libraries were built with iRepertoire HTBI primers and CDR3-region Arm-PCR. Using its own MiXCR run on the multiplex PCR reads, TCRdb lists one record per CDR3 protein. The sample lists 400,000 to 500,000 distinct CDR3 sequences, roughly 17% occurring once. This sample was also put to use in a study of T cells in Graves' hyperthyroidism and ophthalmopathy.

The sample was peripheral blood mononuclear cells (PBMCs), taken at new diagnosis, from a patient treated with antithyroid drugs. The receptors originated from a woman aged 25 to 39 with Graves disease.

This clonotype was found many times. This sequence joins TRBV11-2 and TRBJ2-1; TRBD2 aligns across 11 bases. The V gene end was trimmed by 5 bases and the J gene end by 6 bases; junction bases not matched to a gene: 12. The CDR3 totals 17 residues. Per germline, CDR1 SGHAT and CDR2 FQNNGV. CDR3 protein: CASSPTYGGTSGNEQFF. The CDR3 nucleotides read TGTGCCAGCAGCCCAACTTACGGCGGGACTAGCGGCAATGAGCAGTTCTTC.

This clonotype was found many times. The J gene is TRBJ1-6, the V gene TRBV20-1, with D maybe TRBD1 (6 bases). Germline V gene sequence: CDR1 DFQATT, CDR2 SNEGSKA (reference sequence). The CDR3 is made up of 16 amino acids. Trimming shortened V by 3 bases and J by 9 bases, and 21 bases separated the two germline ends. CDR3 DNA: TGCAGTGCTAGGTTATCTCGGGGGCGCTCCGGTTCACCCCTCCACTTT. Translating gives CSARLSRGRSGSPLHF.

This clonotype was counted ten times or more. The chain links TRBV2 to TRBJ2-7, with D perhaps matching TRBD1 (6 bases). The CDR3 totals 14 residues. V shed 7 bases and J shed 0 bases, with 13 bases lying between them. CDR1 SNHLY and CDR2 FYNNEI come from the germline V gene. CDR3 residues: CASIYRTASYEQYF. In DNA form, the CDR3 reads TGTGCCAGCATTTACAGGACAGCCTCCTACGAGCAGTACTTC. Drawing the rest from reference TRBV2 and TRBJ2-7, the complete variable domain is EPEVTQTPSHQVTQMGQEVILRCVPISNHLYFYWYRQILGQKVEFLVSFYNNEISEKSEIFDDQFSVERPDGSNFTLKIRSTKLEDSAMYFCASIYRTASYEQYFGPGTRLTVT.

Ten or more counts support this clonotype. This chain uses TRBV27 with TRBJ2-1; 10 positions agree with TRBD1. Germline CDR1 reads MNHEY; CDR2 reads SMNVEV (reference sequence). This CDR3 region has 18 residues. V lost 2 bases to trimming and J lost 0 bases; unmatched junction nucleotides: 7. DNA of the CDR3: TGTGCCAGCAGTTTAGGACAGGGGGTCCCACTCTCCTACAATGAGCAGTTCTTC. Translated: CASSLGQGVPLSYNEQFF.

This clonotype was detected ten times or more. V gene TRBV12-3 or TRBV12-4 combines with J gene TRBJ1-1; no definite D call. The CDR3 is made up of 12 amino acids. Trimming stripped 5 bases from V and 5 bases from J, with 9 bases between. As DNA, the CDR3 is TGTGCCAGCAGTCCCCTAATAACTGAAGCTTTCTTT. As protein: CASSPLITEAFF.

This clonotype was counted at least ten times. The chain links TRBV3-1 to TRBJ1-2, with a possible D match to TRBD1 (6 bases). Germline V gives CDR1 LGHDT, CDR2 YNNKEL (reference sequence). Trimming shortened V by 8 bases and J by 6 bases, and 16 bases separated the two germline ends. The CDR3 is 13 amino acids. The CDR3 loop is CASRPTGDNGYTF. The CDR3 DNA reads TGTGCCAGCCGACCGACAGGAGATAATGGCTACACCTTC.

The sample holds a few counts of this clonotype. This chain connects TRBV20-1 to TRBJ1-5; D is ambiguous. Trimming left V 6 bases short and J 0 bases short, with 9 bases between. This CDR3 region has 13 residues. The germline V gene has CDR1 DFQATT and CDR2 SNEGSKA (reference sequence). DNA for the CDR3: TGCAGTGCCGCGGGGTATAGCAATCAGCCCCAGCATTTT. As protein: CSAAGYSNQPQHF.

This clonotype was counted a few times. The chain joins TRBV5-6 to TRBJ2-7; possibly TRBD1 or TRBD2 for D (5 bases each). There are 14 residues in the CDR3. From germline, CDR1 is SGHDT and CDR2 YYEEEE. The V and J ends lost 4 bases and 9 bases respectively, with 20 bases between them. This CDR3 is CASSITGPRAGQYF. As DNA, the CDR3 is TGTGCCAGCAGCATTACGGGACCGAGGGCGGGGCAGTACTTC.

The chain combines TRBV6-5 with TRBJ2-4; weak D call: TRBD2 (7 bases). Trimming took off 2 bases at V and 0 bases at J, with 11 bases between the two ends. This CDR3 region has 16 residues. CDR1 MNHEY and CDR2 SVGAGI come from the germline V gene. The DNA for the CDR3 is TGTGCCAGCAGTTACGGGGGGGCGCGAGCCAAAAACATTCAGTACTTC. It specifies CASSYGGARAKNIQYF.